The source of this T cell receptor beta chain is a study of shared clonotypes between healthy human individuals. Notes on the study in general: The authors expected sequencing depth to affect clonotype sharing among donors.

CDR3 length: 15 residues. The germline gives CDR1 GTSNPN, CDR2 SVGIG (reference sequence). V lost 8 bases and J lost 4; bases outside the gene matches: 10. Comments on this clone: What it binds is not known.

Researchers divided each subset's genomic DNA evenly across several immunoSEQ plates. It was approximately 280 ng DNA, about 30,000 T cell genomes, that went into each replicate PCR of unsorted PBMC. The table came from immunoSEQ multiplex PCR; TCRdb's copy has only in-frame clones and leaves some out. In the table there are approximately 460,000 clones, about 74% of which are singletons. The J gene is TRBJ2-2, the V gene TRBV30; TRBD2 matches at 10 bases. The sample comprised PBMCs. The TCR comes from a woman aged 40 to 50 in good health. Some clones in this sample may be carry-over from other donors' samples. The CDR3 loop reads CALGGGLAATGELFF. CDR3 sequence (DNA): TGTGCCCTGGGAGGCGGACTAGCGGCCACCGGGGAGCTGTTTTTT.